Below, 20 T cell receptor beta chains from the same sample are listed, as sequenced in a study of blood T cell repertoires in COVID-19. Produced via immunoSEQ multiplex PCR; TCRdb's table is partial and in-frame only. Of tens of thousands of clones in the sample, around 79% were seen once. The specimen sequenced was peripheral blood. These receptors were taken from a man in his 60s with active or convalescent COVID-19.

The rearrangement uses TRBV27 and TRBJ2-4; 12 bases are a match to TRBD2. Germline CDR1 and CDR2: MNHEY and SMNVEV (reference sequence). After removal of 5 bases from V and 5 bases from J, the junction contained 13 bases not matched to a gene. This CDR3 is 18 amino acids long. CDR3 in amino acids: CASSPSPLAGGQQNIQYF. DNA for the CDR3: TGTGCCAGCAGTCCCTCCCCCCTAGCGGGGGGGCAGCAAAACATTCAGTACTTC.

This clone was recorded a few times. The chain couples TRBV2 to TRBJ1-1; TRBD1 aligns across 8 bases. The germline V gene has CDR1 SNHLY and CDR2 FYNNEI. CDR3 length: 14 residues. V gave up 4 bases and J gave up 7 bases; unmatched junction bases: 8. In DNA, the CDR3 is TGTGCCAGCAGTGTGGGCAGGGGGCAAGTTGAAGCTTTCTTT. As protein: CASSVGRGQVEAFF. Using reference TRBV2 and TRBJ1-1 for the parts outside the CDR3, the full variable domain is EPEVTQTPSHQVTQMGQEVILRCVPISNHLYFYWYRQILGQKVEFLVSFYNNEISEKSEIFDDQFSVERPDGSNFTLKIRSTKLEDSAMYFCASSVGRGQVEAFFGQGTRLTVV.

The chain couples TRBV11-3 to TRBJ2-3; tentatively, D is TRBD2 (6 bases). Germline values: CDR1 SGHNT, CDR2 YENEEA. Trimming removed 0 bases from V and 1 base from J, with 11 bases in between. This CDR3 has 16 residues. The CDR3 DNA reads TGTGCCAGCAGCTTAGAAGGCGGGGAGGGCACAGATACGCAGTATTTT. Translated: CASSLEGGEGTDTQYF.

The chain recombines TRBV19 with TRBJ1-2; weak D call: TRBD1 (5 bases). The V gene's germline CDR1 is LNHDA and CDR2 SQIVND (reference sequence). Trimming pared 6 bases from V and 0 bases from J, leaving 11 bases between. This CDR3 comprises 14 residues. CDR3 sequence (DNA): TGTGCCAGTAGCGAACAGACAGCTAACTATGGCTACACCTTC. This encodes CASSEQTANYGYTF. The full variable domain, completed using reference TRBV19 and TRBJ1-2, is DGGITQSPKYLFRKEGQNVTLSCEQNLNHDAMYWYRQDPGQGLRLIYYSQIVNDFQKGDIAEGYSVSREKKESFPLTVTSAQKNPTAFYLCASSEQTANYGYTFGSGTRLTVV.

The genes are TRBV5-5 and TRBJ1-5, with 8 bases fitting TRBD1. CDR3 length: 15 amino acids. CDR1 is SGHKS, CDR2 YYEKEE, per germline (reference sequence). The J segment lost 5 bases and the V segment lost 0 bases, leaving 4 bases of the junction unmatched. In DNA form, the CDR3 reads TGTGCCAGCAGCTTGGGTGGACAGGGATATCAGCCCCAGCATTTT. Translated: CASSLGGQGYQPQHF.

This clone was observed a few times. This chain joins TRBV19 and TRBJ1-1, with TRBD1 matching 9 bases. This CDR3 has 19 amino acids. Germline V gives CDR1 LNHDA, CDR2 SQIVND (reference sequence). Unmatched junction bases numbered 15, after V lost 2 bases and J lost 2 bases. Written as DNA, the CDR3 is TGTGCCAGTAGTATACCTCACCGTCGAATGGGACAGGGAAACACTGAAGCTTTCTTT. Protein product: CASSIPHRRMGQGNTEAFF.

The rearrangement links TRBV2 to TRBJ2-3, with TRBD2 as a possible D gene (5 bases). The CDR3 totals 11 residues. The germline V gene has CDR1 SNHLY and CDR2 FYNNEI. V was pared by 6 bases and J by 5 bases, with 6 bases between. The CDR3 is CASSGEDTQYF. The CDR3 nucleotides are TGTGCCAGCAGCGGGGAAGATACGCAGTATTTT. Supplemented by reference TRBV2 and TRBJ2-3, the full variable domain reads EPEVTQTPSHQVTQMGQEVILRCVPISNHLYFYWYRQILGQKVEFLVSFYNNEISEKSEIFDDQFSVERPDGSNFTLKIRSTKLEDSAMYFCASSGEDTQYFGPGTRLTVL.

This chain connects TRBV5-4 to TRBJ2-1; no clear D gene. The germline V gene has CDR1 SGHNT and CDR2 YYREEE (reference sequence). The CDR3 contains 16 residues. The V end was cut by 0 bases, the J end by 4 bases, with 14 bases between. The CDR3 DNA reads TGTGCCAGCAGCTTGGATAGTTTCGGTTTATACAATGAGCAGTTCTTC. It yields the protein CASSLDSFGLYNEQFF.

The chain is built from TRBV5-1 and TRBJ2-2; the D gene is possibly TRBD2 (6 bases). The CDR3 contains 14 residues. Germline V gene lookup returns CDR1 SGHRS and CDR2 YFSETQ. The germline V and J ends were trimmed by 0 bases and 5 bases, with 8 bases remaining between them. CDR3 in DNA: TGCGCCAGCAGCTTGGGACTAGAAACCGGGGAGCTGTTTTTT. Translated, it gives CASSLGLETGELFF.

This clone has more than one count but fewer than ten. The chain couples TRBV5-4 to TRBJ1-5; D remains unclear. The CDR3 has 15 residues. The V gene's germline CDR1 is SGHNT and CDR2 YYREEE (reference sequence). Trimming took off 7 bases at V and 1 base at J, with 15 bases between the two ends. Here the CDR3 reads CASSVAEDSNQPQHF. CDR3 DNA: TGTGCCAGCTCTGTGGCGGAGGACAGCAATCAGCCCCAGCATTTT.

This chain uses TRBV3-1 (or the pseudogene TRBV3-2) with TRBJ1-3, with D perhaps TRBD1 (6 bases). Germline CDR1 reads LGHDT; CDR2 reads YNNKEL (reference sequence). This CDR3 comprises 17 residues. V lost 0 bases to trimming and J lost 1 base, with 13 bases between them. This CDR3 is CASSQDRTVRSGNTIYF. DNA for the CDR3: TGTGCCAGCAGCCAAGACCGGACAGTCAGGTCTGGAAACACCATATATTTT.

CDR3 DNA sequence: TGTGCCACCAGTGGCAAGAATCCGGGGTTCACAGATACGCAGTATTTT. Amino acids: CATSGKNPGFTDTQYF. The gene calls are TRBV24-1 and TRBJ2-3, with D possibly being TRBD2 (5 bases). Germline CDR1 is KGHDR and CDR2 is SFDVKD. Trimming removed 5 bases at V and 2 bases at J, with 16 bases between. CDR3 length equals 16 residues.

Here the CDR3 DNA reads TGTGCCAGCAGCTGGCTCGCGGGGGGGCCTCCCGGGGAGCTGTTTTTT. The encoded protein is CASSWLAGGPPGELFF. This rearrangement joins TRBV5-4 to TRBJ2-2, with 9 bases aligning to TRBD2. Germline V gene sequence: CDR1 SGHNT, CDR2 YYREEE (reference sequence). Trimming took 3 bases from V and 6 from J; bases not matched to a gene: 9. The CDR3 has 16 residues.

This chain connects TRBV10-3 to TRBJ1-4; no clear D gene. The germline V gene has CDR1 ENHRY and CDR2 SYGVKD. The length of the CDR3 is 12 residues. The V end was cut by 11 bases, the J end by 8 bases, with 15 bases between. CDR3 sequence reads: CAPCQTGEKLFF. The DNA for the CDR3 is TGTGCCCCCTGTCAGACGGGGGAAAAACTGTTTTTT.

CDR3 DNA sequence: TGTGCCAGCAGCTTAGCTTCGGCAGGGGGCTATGGCTACACCTTC. This gives the protein CASSLASAGGYGYTF. This chain uses TRBV7-2 with TRBJ1-2; TRBD1 matches at 7 bases. The germline CDR1 and CDR2 sequences are SGHTA and FQGNSA. J gave up 4 bases and V 0 bases, and 5 bases lay outside the gene matches. The CDR3 runs 15 residues. Combining the CDR3 with reference TRBV7-2 and TRBJ1-2 gives the whole variable domain GAGVSQSPSNKVTEKGKDVELRCDPISGHTALYWYRQSLGQGLEFLIYFQGNSAPDKSGLPSDRFSAERTGGSVSTLTIQRTQQEDSAVYLCASSLASAGGYGYTFGSGTRLTVV.

In DNA form, the CDR3 reads TGTGCCAGCAGCTCGGGGGTCGTGGGGAACTACACCTTC. Translation: CASSSGVVGNYTF. The chain is built from TRBV7-6 and TRBJ1-2; weak D call: TRBD1 (5 bases). The CDR3 sequence is 13 residues long. V gave up 4 bases and J gave up 10 bases, with 16 bases separating them. In germline, CDR1 is SGHVS, CDR2 FNYEAQ. The full variable domain, with the rest looked up from reference TRBV7-6 and TRBJ1-2, is GAGVSQSPRYKVTKRGQDVALRCDPISGHVSLYWYRQALGQGPEFLTYFNYEAQQDKSGLPNDRFSAERPEGSISTLTIQRTEQRDSAMYRCASSSGVVGNYTFGSGTRLTVV.

The rearrangement joins TRBV5-4 to TRBJ1-1, with TRBD1 matching 7 bases. The V gene's germline CDR1 is SGHNT and CDR2 YYREEE (reference sequence). This CDR3 comprises 15 residues. Germline trimming cut 4 bases from V and 1 base from J; bases unmatched to any gene: 7. CDR3 sequence: CASSETGKENTEAFF. The CDR3 nucleotides read TGTGCCAGCAGCGAGACAGGGAAAGAGAACACTGAAGCTTTCTTT. The full variable domain, its missing parts supplied by reference TRBV5-4 and TRBJ1-1, is ETGVTQSPTHLIKTRGQQVTLRCSSQSGHNTVSWYQQALGQGPQFIFQYYREEENGRGNFPPRFSGLQFPNYSSELNVNALELDDSALYLCASSETGKENTEAFFGQGTRLTVV.

The chain combines TRBV5-1 with TRBJ2-7; 9 nucleotides agree with TRBD1. The trim removed 5 bases at V and 4 bases at J, leaving 7 bases unmatched. The CDR3 has 14 amino acids. From germline, CDR1 is SGHRS and CDR2 YFSETQ. The DNA for the CDR3 is TGCGCCAGCAGTACCGGGACAGGGACTTACGAGCAGTACTTC. This translates into CASSTGTGTYEQYF. Using reference TRBV5-1 and TRBJ2-7 for the parts outside the CDR3, the full variable domain is KAGVTQTPRYLIKTRGQQVTLSCSPISGHRSVSWYQQTPGQGLQFLFEYFSETQRNKGNFPGRFSGRQFSNSRSEMNVSTLELGDSALYLCASSTGTGTYEQYFGPGTRLTVT.

This chain uses TRBV19 with TRBJ1-2; tentatively, D is TRBD1 (6 bases). Germline loops: CDR1 LNHDA, CDR2 SQIVND (reference sequence). The germline V and J ends were trimmed by 4 bases and 8 bases, with 17 bases remaining between them. This CDR3 contains 14 residues. The CDR3, as DNA: TGTGCCAGTAGTACCCCGCAGGGGCGAGAGGGCTACACCTTC. It encodes CASSTPQGREGYTF.

The CDR3 DNA follows: TGTGCCAGCAGTTCCGGACAGGGGGGTAATGAAAAACTGTTTTTT. It yields the protein CASSSGQGGNEKLFF. The chain has TRBV6-5 and TRBJ1-4; 10 positions agree with TRBD1. V lost 4 bases, J lost 4 bases, and 3 bases stayed unmatched. CDR3 length: 15 amino acids. Germline CDR1 and CDR2: MNHEY and SVGAGI.